The 26 T cell receptor beta chains below were found in one sample sequenced in a study of early T cells in non-severe SARS-CoV-2 infection. TCRdb re-called the 5' RACE reads through MiXCR, storing one row per CDR3 protein. The table lists around 37,000 distinct CDR3 sequences, more than 8% of them singletons. Sequencing was carried out using whole blood. The source is an adult who was a healthcare worker with PCR-confirmed SARS-CoV-2 infection or an uninfected control (not recorded which).

In its sample, this clonotype was seen many times. This CDR3 is CASSLGLARGTGELFF. The CDR3 DNA is TGTGCCAGCAGCCTGGGACTAGCGCGCGGCACCGGGGAGCTGTTTTTT. The chain joins TRBV7-2 to TRBJ2-2, with 10 bases aligning to TRBD2. The V gene's germline CDR1 is SGHTA and CDR2 FQGNSA. The ends lost 5 bases at V and 4 bases at J; junction bases unmatched: 7. This CDR3 region has 16 residues.

This clonotype was recorded many times. The chain uses TRBV5-1 and TRBJ2-2; D not resolved. CDR1 SGHRS and CDR2 YFSETQ come from the germline V gene. V was clipped by 4 bases and J by 3 bases, with 16 bases between them. There are 16 residues in the CDR3. The CDR3 reads CASSRRVASYTGELFF. CDR3 sequence (DNA): TGCGCCAGCAGCCGACGGGTGGCGTCGTACACCGGGGAGCTGTTTTTT.

This clonotype was seen repeatedly, ten times or more. The chain carries TRBV20-1 and TRBJ1-1; D is unresolved. V was shortened by 6 bases and J by 1 base, with 9 bases between the two germline ends. In germline, CDR1 is DFQATT, CDR2 SNEGSKA (reference sequence). CDR3 length: 12 amino acids. This chain's CDR3 is CSAPAGNTEAFF. The CDR3, as DNA: TGCAGTGCCCCGGCCGGGAACACTGAAGCTTTCTTT.

This clonotype was seen a handful of times. The chain joins TRBV12-3 or TRBV12-4 to TRBJ2-3, with D tentatively TRBD2 (6 bases). The CDR3 is 15 residues long. Trimming took 3 bases from V and 3 from J, leaving 13 bases between them. The CDR3 DNA reads TGTGCCAGCAGTTTTGGGACTGCAAGAACAGATACGCAGTATTTT. Amino acid sequence: CASSFGTARTDTQYF.

This clonotype was detected ten times or more. V gene TRBV20-1 combines with J gene TRBJ2-5, with TRBD1 identical over 8 bases. In germline, CDR1 is DFQATT, CDR2 SNEGSKA (reference sequence). The ends lost 5 bases at V and 1 base at J; junction bases unmatched: 9. The CDR3 spans 15 residues. The DNA of the CDR3 is TGCAGTGCTGGGGCAGGGGGCACGTTCCAAGAGACCCAGTACTTC. Its translation is CSAGAGGTFQETQYF.

The genes are TRBV6-9 and TRBJ2-5, with a weak D call TRBD1 (5 bases). Per the germline V gene, CDR1 is MNHGY and CDR2 is SVAAGI. The CDR3 has 16 amino acids. V shed 0 bases and J shed 2 bases, with 13 bases lying between them. The CDR3 coding sequence is TGTGCCAGCAGTTATTCTCCAGGGCCGCAACAAGAGACCCAGTACTTC. Translating gives CASSYSPGPQQETQYF.

CDR3 coding DNA: TGTGCCAGCAGTTACTCGGGGACAGGGAATCAGCCCCAGCATTTT. This codes for CASSYSGTGNQPQHF. J is TRBJ1-5 and V is TRBV6-2 or TRBV6-3; 9 bases match TRBD1. Germline assignment: CDR1 MNHEY and CDR2 SVGEGT. V lost 0 bases, J lost 4 bases, and 1 base stayed unmatched. CDR3 length: 15 residues.

This clonotype was seen many times. The chain recombines TRBV4-2 with TRBJ1-1; possibly TRBD1 for D (5 bases). The germline V gene has CDR1 LGHNA and CDR2 YNFKEQ. V lost 1 base and J 11 bases, leaving 8 bases between the germline ends. CDR3 length: 11 amino acids. CDR3 DNA sequence: TGTGCCAGCAGCCAAGCAGGGATCGCTTTCTTT. This gives the protein CASSQAGIAFF.

This rearrangement joins TRBV6-6 to TRBJ2-5; 10 nucleotides match TRBD1. V dropped 4 bases and J dropped 5; count of bases not matched to a gene: 10. Germline CDR1 MNHNY, CDR2 SVGAGI (reference sequence). The CDR3 runs 16 residues. CDR3 in DNA: TGTGCCAGCAGTTTGCACTCGACAGGGGGCTTTGAGACCCAGTACTTC. Translated: CASSLHSTGGFETQYF.

V gene TRBV5-5 combines with J gene TRBJ1-4; D gene uncertain. CDR1 SGHKS and CDR2 YYEKEE come from the germline V gene (reference sequence). Trimming removed 1 base from V and 0 bases from J, with 4 bases in between. The CDR3 sequence is 14 residues long. For the CDR3, the DNA is TGTGCCAGCAGCTTGAGGGCAACTAATGAAAAACTGTTTTTT. Its protein product is CASSLRATNEKLFF.

This clonotype was counted at least ten times. The chain links TRBV12-3 or TRBV12-4 to TRBJ2-7; TRBD2 matches 9 bases. Trimming took 6 bases from V and 7 from J; bases not matched to a gene: 7. The CDR3 runs 13 residues. In DNA, the CDR3 is TGTGCCAGCAGGCCATACGGACTAGCGGAGCAGTACTTC. The encoded protein is CASRPYGLAEQYF.

This clonotype has a count of ten or more. The chain employs TRBV9 and TRBJ1-6; no definite D call. CDR3 length equals 14 residues. Trimming shortened V by 0 bases and J by 7 bases, and 8 bases separated the two germline ends. Germline CDR1 is SGDLS and CDR2 is YYNGEE. The CDR3 coding sequence is TGTGCCAGCAGCGTAGGGGGAAGCAATTCACCCCTCCACTTT. As protein: CASSVGGSNSPLHF.

This clonotype was counted ten times or more. The genes are TRBV9 and TRBJ2-5; 8 bases align to TRBD2. The CDR3 totals 15 residues. V lost 0 bases and J lost 4; bases outside the gene matches: 5. Germline V CDR1 and CDR2: SGDLS, YYNGEE. The CDR3: CASSVAIAGTETQYF. The CDR3 region has the DNA TGTGCCAGCAGCGTAGCCATAGCGGGAACAGAGACCCAGTACTTC.

This clonotype has ten or more counts. The V gene is TRBV27, the J gene TRBJ1-5; a weak D match, TRBD1 (6 bases). The V and J ends lost 5 bases and 0 bases respectively, with 11 bases between them. The CDR3 consists of 15 residues. The germline CDR1 and CDR2 sequences are MNHEY and SMNVEV (reference sequence). CDR3 DNA sequence: TGTGCCAGCAGTAGAGACAGGATTAGCAATCAGCCCCAGCATTTT. Amino acid sequence: CASSRDRISNQPQHF.

This chain connects TRBV10-3 to TRBJ1-1; 9 nucleotides align to TRBD1. The CDR3 consists of 14 residues. Germline trimming cut 11 bases from V and 0 bases from J; bases unmatched to any gene: 7. The V gene's germline CDR1 is ENHRY and CDR2 SYGVKD. CDR3 region: CAARDRVVNTEAFF. The DNA of the CDR3 is TGTGCCGCCCGGGACAGGGTCGTGAACACTGAAGCTTTCTTT.

The chain links TRBV5-5 to TRBJ1-5; D not resolved. Germline V lookup: CDR1 SGHKS, CDR2 YYEKEE (reference sequence). The CDR3 has 14 residues. Between the trimmed V and J ends, which lost 4 bases and 3 bases, there was a span of 11 bases. The CDR3 is CASSGDIFNQPQHF. In nucleotides, the CDR3 is TGTGCCAGCAGCGGCGACATCTTCAATCAGCCCCAGCATTTT. Together with reference TRBV5-5 and TRBJ1-5, the CDR3 gives the full variable domain: DAGVTQSPTHLIKTRGQQVTLRCSPISGHKSVSWYQQVLGQGPQFIFQYYEKEERGRGNFPDRFSARQFPNYSSELNVNALLLGDSALYLCASSGDIFNQPQHFGDGTRLSIL.

The gene calls are TRBV4-3 and TRBJ2-7, with 8 bases that match TRBD1. J gave up 2 bases and V 2 bases, and 5 bases lay outside the gene matches. There are 15 residues in the CDR3. Germline values: CDR1 LGHNA, CDR2 YSLEER. The CDR3 protein is CASSQTGQAPYEQYF. The CDR3 DNA sequence: TGCGCCAGCAGCCAAACGGGACAGGCCCCCTACGAGCAGTACTTC.

This clonotype has at least ten counts. The genes are TRBV6-2 or TRBV6-3 and TRBJ2-6; D remains unclear. Germline lookup yields CDR1 MNHEY and CDR2 SVGEGT. Trimming left V 0 bases short and J 0 bases short, with 3 bases between. The length of the CDR3 is 15 residues. The CDR3, as DNA: TGTGCCAGCAGTTACTCAGGCTCTGGGGCCAACGTCCTGACTTTC. Residues: CASSYSGSGANVLTF.

The sample holds many counts of this clonotype. The rearrangement links TRBV19 to TRBJ1-5; D remains unclear. Trimming pared 6 bases from V and 0 bases from J, leaving 9 bases between. The CDR3 sequence is 14 residues long. Germline V gene lookup returns CDR1 LNHDA and CDR2 SQIVND (reference sequence). The CDR3 loop is CASRPRDSNQPQHF. The CDR3 nucleotides read TGTGCCAGTAGGCCCCGGGATAGCAATCAGCCCCAGCATTTT.

This clonotype showed up many times. The chain carries TRBV7-2 and TRBJ1-5; D remains ambiguous. This CDR3 contains 12 residues. The V gene lost 5 bases and the J gene lost 10 bases, with 12 bases spanning the gap. The germline CDR1 and CDR2 sequences are SGHTA and FQGNSA. CDR3 loop: CASSTTLRPQHF. The CDR3 DNA is TGTGCCAGCAGCACGACACTCAGACCCCAGCATTTT.

The rearrangement links TRBV6-2 or TRBV6-3 to TRBJ1-6; the match to TRBD1 covers 7 bases. With V trimmed by 0 bases and J by 7 bases, 6 bases remained unmatched. This CDR3 spans 16 amino acids. CDR1 and CDR2 (germline): MNHEY, SVGEGT. The CDR3 loop reads CASSYSTGIGNSPLHF. The CDR3 DNA reads as TGTGCCAGCAGTTACTCGACAGGGATCGGGAATTCACCCCTCCACTTT.

This clonotype was seen at least ten times. V gene TRBV5-1 combines with J gene TRBJ2-1, with TRBD2 matching over 7 bases. The junction had 7 bases not matched to a gene; V was cut back by 2 bases and J by 2 bases. Germline V CDR1 and CDR2: SGHRS, YFSETQ. The CDR3 loop spans 16 amino acids. CDR3 bases: TGCGCCAGCAGCTTTAACGCGGGGGTAACCTACAATGAGCAGTTCTTC. The encoded protein is CASSFNAGVTYNEQFF. The full variable domain, its missing parts supplied by reference TRBV5-1 and TRBJ2-1, is KAGVTQTPRYLIKTRGQQVTLSCSPISGHRSVSWYQQTPGQGLQFLFEYFSETQRNKGNFPGRFSGRQFSNSRSEMNVSTLELGDSALYLCASSFNAGVTYNEQFFGPGTRLTVL.

The V and J genes are TRBV14 and TRBJ2-7, with 8 positions matching TRBD2. Germline CDR1 is SGHDN and CDR2 is FVKESK. The CDR3 sequence is 16 residues long. With 1 base clipped from V and 2 bases from J, the junction kept 7 bases outside the gene matches. For the CDR3, the DNA is TGTGCCAGCAGCCAAGGTTTAGCGGGGCCTGCCTACGAGCAGTACTTC. This translates into CASSQGLAGPAYEQYF.

This clonotype was recorded at least ten times. This chain uses TRBV2 with TRBJ2-3; either TRBD1 or TRBD2 may fit D (6 bases each). V was trimmed by 4 bases and J by 3 bases, leaving 11 bases between them. The CDR3 loop spans 14 amino acids. CDR1 and CDR2 from the germline V gene are SNHLY and FYNNEI. CDR3 bases: TGTGCCAGCAGTGTTGGGGGGCAGACAGATACGCAGTATTTT. Translated: CASSVGGQTDTQYF.

This clonotype was picked up many times. This sequence joins TRBV20-1 and TRBJ2-3; a weak D match, TRBD1 (7 bases). The V gene's germline CDR1 is DFQATT and CDR2 SNEGSKA (reference sequence). The CDR3 runs to 13 residues. V was pared by 8 bases and J by 2 bases, with 14 bases between. The CDR3 DNA reads TGCAGTCCCAGGGGGGATCCCACAGATACGCAGTATTTT. Translating gives CSPRGDPTDTQYF.

The chain recombines TRBV19 with TRBJ2-2; TRBD1 agrees at 8 bases. Germline V gene data show CDR1 as LNHDA and CDR2 as SQIVND (reference sequence). The CDR3 loop spans 15 amino acids. Trimming took 3 bases from V and 6 from J; bases not matched to a gene: 6. The CDR3 reads CASSIRTGLPGELFF. The CDR3 DNA is TGTGCCAGTAGTATCCGGACAGGGTTGCCCGGGGAGCTGTTTTTT. Full variable domain (missing parts from reference TRBV19 and TRBJ2-2): DGGITQSPKYLFRKEGQNVTLSCEQNLNHDAMYWYRQDPGQGLRLIYYSQIVNDFQKGDIAEGYSVSREKKESFPLTVTSAQKNPTAFYLCASSIRTGLPGELFFGEGSRLTVL.